This record concerns one T cell receptor beta chain sequence. This clone was observed a handful of times. Its antigen remains undetermined. The record has no base qualities; no much larger clone is one base away. These data belong to a study of beta chain features in type 1 diabetes (dated by TCRdb to between 2018 and 2020). With regard to the full study: Mean age, gender distribution, total cell number and subset yield did not differ between patients and healthy donors. Naive and central memory subsets were obtained from all 30 or so donors, but regulatory and stem cell-like memory subsets were isolated from only 8 patients and about 8 healthy donors. The study compared the TCRB repertoires of sorted circulating CD4+ T cell subsets in recently diagnosed type 1 diabetes patients with those in matched healthy donors. Across all samples, 107,917,701 sorted cells were examined, and cell number per subset correlated strongly with RNA yield. What the research found in general, with its limitations: Fewer insertions and more nucleotide deletions at VDJ recombination sites were observed in patients with type 1 diabetes, implying thymic rearrangement abnormalities. Shorter templates might be favored by PCR, yet because patient and control samples were amplified and corrected together, any such skew would affect both groups equally. Naive, central memory and regulatory TCRB repertoires appeared to be more similar among patients than among healthy donors. Type 1 diabetes patients showed a moderate but significant shortening of TCRB CDR3 length in all four CD4+ subsets. Because cDNA was sequenced instead of genomic DNA, highly expressing activated cells could be over-represented, though the groups showed no difference in activation or CD3 levels. HLA sub-analyses involved small numbers of individuals, so any influence of HLA type on TCRB rearrangement remained unresolved.

As encoded in the germline V gene (reference sequence), CDR1 is GTSNPN while CDR2 is SVGIG. Trimming at the junction amounts to 0 bases on V and 6 bases on J, and the germline ends lie 8 bases apart. From cysteine to phenylalanine, the CDR3 is 13 amino acids long. Of the read, only the CDR3 DNA is kept; its 39 bases are in frame from base 1. The High Capacity cDNA Reverse Transcription Kit was used to reverse transcribe all of the isolated RNA, meaning that expressed TCRB transcripts were what got sequenced. Deep immunoSEQ sequencing was performed on naive, central memory and regulatory T cell samples, with an average of about 3.6 million total reads per sample. Sorted cells were lysed in RLT buffer, and RNA was extracted using DNase-treated RNeasy Micro or Mini kits according to cell number. To prevent cross-contamination, each cell subset was processed individually, whereas patient and healthy donor samples were processed jointly. The immunoSEQ multiplex PCR was used to amplify TCRB sequences from cDNA, generating 87-bp fragments that spanned the CDR3 region. Sequencing of the amplicons was performed on the Illumina HiSeq platform. Regarding the original processing steps: PCR bias was computationally corrected using synthetic template baselines, reads within Hamming distance 2 were collapsed, and singletons that could not be merged were discarded. Reads were aligned to IMGT to assign V, D and J genes, CDR3 length, and insertions or deletions at six rearrangement sites. Within each subset, clonotype counts were normalized to sorted cell number, and only after that were true diversity and Gini coefficients computed with the tcR R package. The overlap coefficient, calculated on TCRB nucleotide sequences, was used to quantify repertoire sharing. Out-of-frame TCRB sequences from naive cells were analyzed as a proxy for the pre-selection repertoire. TCRdb took over this immuneACCESS table, retaining in-frame rearrangements with V and J assigned. Such tables are incomplete; in checked studies, under half of the missing clones stem from an unresolved V gene, and the remainder is unexplained. V, J and clone size are those of that table, while D and trimming were read from the DNA. Here the sample has around 690,000 clones; approximately 13% occur a single time. The top ten hold around 0.12% of the sample.

Each donor gave one peripheral blood draw, about 110 mL on average, collected into heparinised tubes. Naive, central memory, regulatory and stem cell-like memory CD4+ T cells were sorted on a BD FACSAria II using a panel including CD45RO, CCR7, CD25, CD127, CD95 and CD27. Purity was above 98% for every sorted population. PBMCs were separated immediately by Lymphoprep density gradient centrifugation and were stained directly, without being cultured. So that batch effects would be minimized, each experiment stained and sorted samples in pairs, pairing one healthy donor with one patient. This clonotype was sampled from a young man with type 1 diabetes. Material for sequencing was naive CD4+ T cells from blood. The cell subset or site label of this sample denotes: true naive CD4+ T cells. The chain is encoded by TRBV30 joined to TRBJ2-2; TRBD1 is a weak D gene call, 5 bases matching. The DNA sequence follows: TGTGCCTGGAGTGTTATAGGGGCCGGGGAGCTGTTTTTT. This sequence encodes CAWSVIGAGELFF. With the portions outside the CDR3 filled from the reference TRBV30 and TRBJ2-2 genes, the complete variable region becomes SQTIHQWPATLVQPVGSPLSLECTVEGTSNPNLYWYRQAAGRGLQLLFYSVGIGQISSEVPQNLSASRPQDRQFILSSKKLLLSDSGFYLCAWSVIGAGELFFGEGSRLTVL.